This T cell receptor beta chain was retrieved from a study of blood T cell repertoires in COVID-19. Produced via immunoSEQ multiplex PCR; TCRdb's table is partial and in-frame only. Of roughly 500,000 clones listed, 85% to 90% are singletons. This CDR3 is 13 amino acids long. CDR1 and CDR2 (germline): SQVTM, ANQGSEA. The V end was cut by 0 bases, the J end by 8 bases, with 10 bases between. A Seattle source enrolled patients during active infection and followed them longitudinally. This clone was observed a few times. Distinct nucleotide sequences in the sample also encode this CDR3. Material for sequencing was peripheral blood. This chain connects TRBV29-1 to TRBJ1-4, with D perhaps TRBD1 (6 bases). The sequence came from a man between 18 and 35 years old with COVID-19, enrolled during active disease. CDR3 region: CSVEETGNEKLFF. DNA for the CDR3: TGCAGCGTTGAAGAAACAGGGAACGAAAAACTGTTTTTT.